This T cell receptor beta chain was observed in a study of T cell responses to AZD1222 COVID-19 vaccine. Assay used: immunoSEQ multiplex PCR; TCRdb lists only in-frame clones, some missing. The data contain about 92,000 clones, 70% to 90% of them singletons. Germline CDR1 reads SGHNT; CDR2 reads YYREEE (reference sequence). This CDR3 is built from 16 residues. The junction had 7 bases not matched to a gene; V was cut back by 3 bases and J by 0 bases. This clonotype was sampled from an adult in good health. The gene calls are TRBV5-4 and TRBJ1-2, with 8 bases identical to TRBD1. Sequencing used peripheral blood, obtained on day 0 of AZD1222 vaccination. This chain's CDR3 is CASSSRNRGTNYGYTF. CDR3 bases: TGTGCCAGCAGCTCGCGGAACAGGGGGACTAACTATGGCTACACCTTC.